Presented here are 14 T cell receptor beta chains from one specimen sequenced in a study of CD8+CD57+ T cells in acquired aplastic anemia. Sequencing was done on patients that had shown CD8+CD57+ cell expansion by flow cytometry. Genomic DNA served as template for TCR beta VDJ and CDR3 profiling. TCRdb reprocessed the reads via MiXCR and lists one record per CDR3 protein. The sample has under 250,000 distinct CDR3 sequences, less than 75% seen once. The sequencing input was sorted CD4+, CD8+, or CD8+CD57+ T cells (not recorded which) from PBMCs. The receptors come from a human donor with aplastic anemia.

CDR3: CASSSSRLDSGNTF. The CDR3 DNA reads TGTGCCAGCAGCTCTTCTAGACTGGACTCTGGAAACACCTTC. This chain connects TRBV7-9 to TRBJ1-2; D gene uncertain. Germline V CDR1 and CDR2: SEHNR, FQNEAQ (reference sequence). V was clipped by 4 bases and J by 12 bases, with 21 bases between them. This CDR3 region has 14 residues.

This clonotype was observed a handful of times. The chain uses TRBV20-1 and TRBJ2-7, with 10 bases aligning to TRBD1. In germline, CDR1 is DFQATT, CDR2 SNEGSKA (reference sequence). The CDR3 runs 14 residues. The ends lost 1 base at V and 2 bases at J; junction bases unmatched: 2. In DNA, the CDR3 is TGCAGTGCTAGAGGGGGACAGGGGACCTACGAGCAGTACTTC. As protein: CSARGGQGTYEQYF.

The V and J genes are TRBV25-1 and TRBJ2-5, with 7 bases aligning to TRBD1. The germline V gene encodes CDR1 MGHDK and CDR2 SYGVNS. This CDR3 comprises 15 residues. After removal of 5 bases from V and 5 bases from J, the junction contained 11 bases not matched to a gene. The CDR3: CASSNDRVVGETQYF. The CDR3 DNA sequence: TGTGCCAGCAGTAACGACAGGGTGGTAGGGGAGACCCAGTACTTC.

V is TRBV7-2 and J is TRBJ2-3; D might be TRBD2 (5 bases). The CDR3 sequence is 15 residues long. V shed 0 bases and J shed 0 bases, with 7 bases lying between them. Germline CDR1 and CDR2: SGHTA and FQGNSA. As DNA, the CDR3 is TGTGCCAGCAGCTTAGCCAGGACTAGCACAGATACGCAGTATTTT. This codes for CASSLARTSTDTQYF.

This clonotype was observed a handful of times. This chain uses TRBV19 with TRBJ2-1; TRBD2 matches at 10 bases. With 3 bases clipped from V and 4 bases from J, the junction kept 9 bases outside the gene matches. CDR1 LNHDA and CDR2 SQIVND come from the germline V gene (reference sequence). The CDR3 extends over 17 amino acids. This CDR3 reads CASSIGAGGPIYNEQFF. Here the CDR3 DNA reads TGTGCCAGTAGTATCGGAGCGGGAGGGCCAATTTACAATGAGCAGTTCTTC.

The gene calls are TRBV5-4 and TRBJ1-2, with TRBD1 matching over 7 bases. Germline-derived CDR1 and CDR2 are SGHNT and YYREEE (reference sequence). With V trimmed by 0 bases and J by 2 bases, 4 bases remained unmatched. The CDR3 is 15 amino acids. The CDR3 loop reads CASSLGQGENYGYTF. In DNA, the CDR3 is TGTGCCAGCAGCTTGGGACAGGGAGAGAACTATGGCTACACCTTC.

The gene calls are TRBV10-3 and TRBJ1-2; D remains ambiguous. This CDR3 region has 14 residues. Between the trimmed V and J ends, which lost 6 bases and 0 bases, there was a span of 11 bases. From germline, CDR1 is ENHRY and CDR2 SYGVKD. CDR3 in amino acids: CAISARYPNYGYTF. CDR3 DNA sequence: TGTGCCATCAGCGCAAGATATCCTAACTATGGCTACACCTTC.

V usage is TRBV7-9 and J usage is TRBJ1-1; D not certain. Trimming stripped 3 bases from V and 10 bases from J, with 12 bases between. CDR1 and CDR2 from the germline V gene are SEHNR and FQNEAQ (reference sequence). The CDR3 sequence is 12 residues long. CDR3: CASSFYNDVAFF. The CDR3 bases are TGTGCCAGCAGCTTTTACAACGACGTAGCTTTCTTT.

The gene calls are TRBV7-9 and TRBJ2-7; D unclear. V was cut by 7 bases and J by 4 bases, with 11 bases left in between. CDR1 is SEHNR, CDR2 FQNEAQ, per germline (reference sequence). CDR3 length: 12 residues. The CDR3 loop reads CASNPRVYEQYF. CDR3 nucleotides: TGTGCCAGCAACCCTCGGGTGTACGAGCAGTACTTC.

The V and J genes are TRBV4-2 and TRBJ2-6, with no clear D. Trimming shortened V by 1 base and J by 4 bases, and 5 bases separated the two germline ends. The CDR3 sequence is 14 residues long. Germline CDR1 and CDR2: LGHNA and YNFKEQ. CDR3 protein: CASSQGRGANVLTF. CDR3 in DNA: TGTGCCAGCAGCCAAGGGCGGGGGGCCAACGTCCTGACTTTC.

The chain has TRBV7-2 and TRBJ2-1, with 12 bases fitting TRBD1. Germline V gene lookup returns CDR1 SGHTA and CDR2 FQGNSA. The junction had 3 bases not matched to a gene; V was cut back by 8 bases and J by 1 base. The CDR3 is 15 residues long. The CDR3 reads CASGTGGRSYNEQFF. DNA of the CDR3: TGTGCCAGCGGGACAGGGGGCCGGTCCTACAATGAGCAGTTCTTC.

The V call is TRBV5-5, the J call TRBJ2-5; D uncertain. Per the germline V gene, CDR1 is SGHKS and CDR2 is YYEKEE (reference sequence). The CDR3 length is 12 residues. V was trimmed by 4 bases and J by 7 bases, leaving 11 bases between them. CDR3 loop: CASSGVEGTQYF. DNA of the CDR3: TGTGCCAGCAGCGGGGTCGAAGGGACCCAGTACTTC. Complete variable domain (other parts from reference TRBV5-5 and TRBJ2-5): DAGVTQSPTHLIKTRGQQVTLRCSPISGHKSVSWYQQVLGQGPQFIFQYYEKEERGRGNFPDRFSARQFPNYSSELNVNALLLGDSALYLCASSGVEGTQYFGPGTRLLVL.

The J gene is TRBJ2-1, the V gene TRBV7-7, with 9 bases identical to TRBD2. Per the germline V gene, CDR1 is SSHAT and CDR2 is FNYEAQ (reference sequence). Unmatched junction bases numbered 6, after V lost 1 base and J lost 5 bases. CDR3 length equals 16 residues. CDR3 in DNA: TGTGCCAGCAGCTTAGGCCTAGCGGGGAGAGACAATGAGCAGTTCTTC. The encoded protein is CASSLGLAGRDNEQFF.

This clonotype was seen a single time. The rearrangement joins TRBV7-8 to TRBJ2-1, with TRBD2 matching over 9 bases. The germline V gene has CDR1 SGHVS and CDR2 FQNEAQ. The V gene end was trimmed by 5 bases and the J gene end by 8 bases; junction bases not matched to a gene: 13. The CDR3 extends over 16 amino acids. CDR3 region: CASSGSVIAGVDEQFF. The CDR3, as DNA: TGTGCCAGCAGCGGCTCGGTGATAGCGGGAGTCGATGAGCAGTTCTTC.